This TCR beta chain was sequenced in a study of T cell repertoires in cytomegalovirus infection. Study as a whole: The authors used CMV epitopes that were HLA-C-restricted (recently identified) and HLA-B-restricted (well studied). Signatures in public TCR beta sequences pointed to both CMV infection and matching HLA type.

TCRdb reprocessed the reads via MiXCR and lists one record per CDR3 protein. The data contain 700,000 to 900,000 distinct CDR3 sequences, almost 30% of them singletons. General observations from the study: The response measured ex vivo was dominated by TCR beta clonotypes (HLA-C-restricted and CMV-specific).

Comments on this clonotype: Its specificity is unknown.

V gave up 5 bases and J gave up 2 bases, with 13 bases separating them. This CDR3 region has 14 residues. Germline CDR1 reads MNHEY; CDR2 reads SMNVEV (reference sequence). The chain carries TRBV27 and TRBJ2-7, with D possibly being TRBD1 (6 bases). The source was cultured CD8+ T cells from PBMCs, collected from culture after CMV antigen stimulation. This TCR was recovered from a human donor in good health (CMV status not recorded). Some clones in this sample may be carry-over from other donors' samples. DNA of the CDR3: TGTGCCAGCAGTCCGGGACAAATACCCTACGAGCAGTACGTC. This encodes CASSPGQIPYEQYV.